This T cell receptor (beta chain) was documented in a study of control samples from healthy donors and cancer patients. The protocol was immunoSEQ multiplex PCR, while the TCRdb copy is restricted to in-frame clones and leaves out a portion. This table holds about 52,000 clones, approximately 95% found once. The CDR3 spans 16 residues. The V gene lost 4 bases and the J gene lost 5 bases, with 18 bases spanning the gap. From germline, CDR1 is SNHLY and CDR2 FYNNEI. This clonotype was sampled from a man aged 25 to 40 in good health. The chain uses TRBV2 and TRBJ2-1; D is ambiguous. The sequenced sample was blood. DNA for the CDR3: TGTGCCAGCAGTGTCGACTGGCCGGGTACGAACAATGAGCAGTTCTTC. This translates into CASSVDWPGTNNEQFF.